The 21 T cell receptor beta chains presented below share a single source sample, sequenced in a study of CD8+ T cells in alopecia areata. The treatment was: oral pan-JAK inhibitor, 5-10 mg twice daily. Reverse transcription of extracted RNA yielded cDNA, which provided the sequencing template. Using immunoSEQ multiplex PCR, the repertoire was profiled, and TCRdb retains in-frame clones only, with some absent. The data hold about 210,000 clones, with approximately 67% observed a single time. Sequences were derived from CD4+ T cells sorted from blood, sampled between weeks 43 and 45, from a patient treated with tofacitinib. These TCRs come from a human donor with alopecia areata.

The rearrangement uses TRBV6-1 and TRBJ2-1; D possibly corresponds to TRBD2 (6 bases). Trimming cost V 2 bases and J 8 bases, with 19 bases left between them. Germline V gene sequence: CDR1 MNHNS, CDR2 SASEGT. CDR3 length equals 16 residues. The chain's CDR3 is CASSELGGLKDHEQFF. The CDR3, as DNA: TGTGCCAGCAGTGAACTGGGGGGACTCAAGGACCATGAGCAGTTCTTC.

CDR3 nucleotides: TGCAGCGTTGAATTTTTACTGGGGGACAGGACAGATACGCAGTATTTT. It codes for CSVEFLLGDRTDTQYF. The rearrangement uses TRBV29-1 and TRBJ2-3, with 8 bases identical to TRBD1. This CDR3 has 16 amino acids. V trimming: 2 bases; J trimming: 3 bases; junction bases outside the gene matches: 10. Per germline, CDR1 SQVTM and CDR2 ANQGSEA.

Concerning this clone itself: This sample also contains other DNA sequences that code for the same CDR3. The CDR3 region is CASSLGGSETQYF. DNA for the CDR3: TGTGCCAGCAGCTTAGGAGGTAGCGAGACCCAGTACTTC. This rearrangement joins TRBV11-2 to TRBJ2-5; no reliable D call. The V end lost 1 base, the J end lost 5 bases, and 8 bases lay between the germline ends. CDR3 length: 13 amino acids. Germline CDR1 SGHAT, CDR2 FQNNGV.

This chain links TRBV30 with TRBJ1-5; 7 bases agree with TRBD1. J lost 4 bases, V lost 8 bases, and 8 bases had no gene match. This CDR3 is 13 amino acids long. Germline loops: CDR1 GTSNPN, CDR2 SVGIG (reference sequence). The CDR3 loop is CAGKGGQNQPQHF. The CDR3, as DNA: TGTGCCGGAAAAGGGGGCCAAAATCAGCCCCAGCATTTT. Supplemented by reference TRBV30 and TRBJ1-5, the full variable domain reads SQTIHQWPATLVQPVGSPLSLECTVEGTSNPNLYWYRQAAGRGLQLLFYSVGIGQISSEVPQNLSASRPQDRQFILSSKKLLLSDSGFYLCAGKGGQNQPQHFGDGTRLSIL.

The chain couples TRBV27 to TRBJ1-2; 9 positions agree with TRBD1. With V trimmed by 6 bases and J by 8 bases, 13 bases remained unmatched. CDR1 MNHEY and CDR2 SMNVEV come from the germline V gene (reference sequence). The CDR3 extends over 15 amino acids. The CDR3 DNA is TGTGCCAGCAGAAACTCGGGACAGGGTAGAAGCGGCTACACCTTC. It is translated as CASRNSGQGRSGYTF.

In this sample, this clone turned up a few times. The chain employs TRBV2 and TRBJ2-3; D is uncertain. The CDR3 extends over 15 amino acids. The germline V gene encodes CDR1 SNHLY and CDR2 FYNNEI. V was pared by 5 bases and J by 0 bases, with 12 bases between. The DNA for the CDR3 is TGTGCCAGCAGTTTTCAACGCACTAGCACAGATACGCAGTATTTT. This sequence encodes CASSFQRTSTDTQYF.

The rearrangement joins TRBV7-9 to TRBJ1-2; D unclear. This CDR3 has 13 amino acids. V lost 5 bases, J lost 6 bases, and 13 bases lay in between. Germline CDR1 SEHNR, CDR2 FQNEAQ (reference sequence). The CDR3 DNA follows: TGTGCCAGCAGCCCAAGGAGCTACAATGGCTACACCTTC. It is translated as CASSPRSYNGYTF.

The V gene is TRBV30, the J gene TRBJ1-2, with 7 bases matching TRBD1. Trimming took 0 bases from V and 0 from J; bases not matched to a gene: 4. This CDR3 has 15 residues. Germline values: CDR1 GTSNPN, CDR2 SVGIG (reference sequence). In DNA form, the CDR3 reads TGTGCCTGGAGTGTAGGCGGGACAGCTAACTATGGCTACACCTTC. Translated, it gives CAWSVGGTANYGYTF.

The genes are TRBV5-1 and TRBJ2-4; 10 positions match TRBD2. After removal of 0 bases from V and 3 bases from J, the junction contained 9 bases not matched to a gene. CDR3 length: 18 amino acids. In germline, CDR1 is SGHRS, CDR2 YFSETQ. CDR3 region: CASSLDKRGGLDKNIQYF. The CDR3 coding sequence is TGCGCCAGCAGCTTGGATAAGCGGGGGGGCCTGGACAAAAACATTCAGTACTTC.

This clone was detected a few times. The V gene is TRBV18, the J gene TRBJ1-5; D unresolved. Germline V gives CDR1 KGHSH, CDR2 LQKENI. The V and J ends lost 3 bases and 0 bases respectively, with 15 bases between them. CDR3 length: 17 residues. CDR3 coding DNA: TGTGCCAGCTCACCCGGCACAGCCGGCTATAGCAATCAGCCCCAGCATTTT. It encodes CASSPGTAGYSNQPQHF.

The rearrangement links TRBV6-5 to TRBJ1-6; perhaps TRBD1 as D (5 bases). The V and J ends lost 2 bases and 7 bases respectively, with 12 bases between them. The CDR3 covers 15 residues. Germline V CDR1 and CDR2: MNHEY, SVGAGI. This CDR3 reads CASSYGSGMNSPLHF. CDR3 bases: TGTGCCAGCAGTTACGGCTCAGGGATGAATTCACCCCTCCACTTT.

The gene calls are TRBV5-1 and TRBJ1-2; 8 bases match TRBD1. CDR3 length: 11 residues. CDR1 SGHRS and CDR2 YFSETQ come from the germline V gene. With V trimmed by 4 bases and J by 10 bases, 3 bases remained unmatched. DNA for the CDR3: TGCGCCAGCAGCCTGACAGGGGTCTACACCTTC. Protein sequence: CASSLTGVYTF.

This clone has just a few counts. This sequence joins TRBV15 and TRBJ1-5; D is uncertain. CDR1 and CDR2 from the germline V gene are LNHNV and YYDKDF (reference sequence). This CDR3 has 14 amino acids. Trimming removed 1 base at V and 2 bases at J, with 6 bases between. In nucleotides, the CDR3 is TGTGCCACCAGCAGAGCCCTTGGCAATCAGCCCCAGCATTTT. Translating it yields CATSRALGNQPQHF. Supplemented by reference TRBV15 and TRBJ1-5, the full variable domain reads DAMVIQNPRYQVTQFGKPVTLSCSQTLNHNVMYWYQQKSSQAPKLLFHYYDKDFNNEADTPDNFQSRRPNTSFCFLDIRSPGLGDTAMYLCATSRALGNQPQHFGDGTRLSIL.

The J gene is TRBJ1-1, the V gene TRBV29-1; unclear D gene. The CDR3 is made up of 12 amino acids. Germline lookup yields CDR1 SQVTM and CDR2 ANQGSEA. The V end lost 5 bases, the J end lost 3 bases, and 10 bases lay between the germline ends. CDR3 region: CSVRHQDTEAFF. The DNA of the CDR3 is TGCAGCGTTCGACACCAGGACACTGAAGCTTTCTTT.

CDR3 protein: CSVHHVNEQFF. In DNA form, the CDR3 reads TGCAGCGTCCATCACGTGAATGAGCAGTTCTTC. This chain links TRBV29-1 with TRBJ2-1; D call uncertain. The CDR3 length is 11 residues. Germline lookup yields CDR1 SQVTM and CDR2 ANQGSEA. Trimming removed 6 bases from V and 7 bases from J, with 10 bases in between.

Remarks on this clone: The same CDR3 arises from other DNA sequences in this sample as well. The CDR3 sequence: CASSVGSTDTQYF. DNA of the CDR3: TGTGCCAGCAGCGTAGGGTCCACAGATACGCAGTATTTT. This rearrangement joins TRBV9 to TRBJ2-3, with no clear D. Trimming took 0 bases from V and 2 from J, leaving 4 bases between them. There are 13 residues in the CDR3. The germline CDR1 and CDR2 sequences are SGDLS and YYNGEE.

This clone has a single count. This rearrangement joins TRBV18 to TRBJ2-5; D remains unclear. Germline CDR1 and CDR2: KGHSH and LQKENI. CDR3 length: 12 amino acids. V was shortened by 3 bases and J by 1 base, with 3 bases between the two germline ends. As DNA, the CDR3 is TGTGCCAGCTCACCCAGCCAAGAGACCCAGTACTTC. The encoded protein is CASSPSQETQYF.

The genes are TRBV5-1 and TRBJ1-2, with 10 bases that match TRBD1. The J segment lost 6 bases and the V segment lost 2 bases, leaving 1 base of the junction unmatched. The CDR3 runs to 13 residues. Germline V lookup: CDR1 SGHRS, CDR2 YFSETQ. This CDR3 is CASSFDRGHGYTF. The CDR3 DNA reads as TGCGCCAGCAGCTTCGACAGGGGGCATGGCTACACCTTC.

CDR3 loop: CASRGDPLAEQYF. CDR3 bases: TGTGCCAGCAGGGGAGACCCTCTGGCAGAGCAGTACTTC. The genes are TRBV6-5 and TRBJ2-7; tentative D call: TRBD2 (5 bases). CDR1 and CDR2 from the germline V gene are MNHEY and SVGAGI. The CDR3 has 13 amino acids. V was trimmed by 6 bases and J by 7 bases, leaving 16 bases between them.

V and J are TRBV29-1 and TRBJ2-3; D is undetermined. Trimming removed 7 bases from V and 4 bases from J, with 12 bases in between. Germline lookup yields CDR1 SQVTM and CDR2 ANQGSEA. CDR3 size: 12 residues. CDR3 amino acids: CSAELGADTQYF. The CDR3 coding sequence is TGCAGCGCAGAACTTGGGGCAGATACGCAGTATTTT.

For this clone: This specimen includes other DNA sequences encoding the same CDR3. The chain carries TRBV29-1 and TRBJ1-1; D remains unclear. V was trimmed by 1 base and J by 1 base, leaving 4 bases between them. Per the germline V gene, CDR1 is SQVTM and CDR2 is ANQGSEA. CDR3 length: 12 amino acids. DNA for the CDR3: TGCAGCGTTGAAGGGCAGAACACTGAAGCTTTCTTT. Translation: CSVEGQNTEAFF.